Following are 20 T cell receptor beta chains from one sample sequenced in a study of blood T cell repertoires in COVID-19. Assay: immunoSEQ multiplex PCR; the TCRdb copy retains only in-frame clones and omits some. Among approximately 670,000 clones listed, 90% were seen once. The sample comprised peripheral blood. The receptors derive from a woman between 18 and 29 years old with acute or convalescent COVID-19.

This clone was observed a handful of times. The chain couples TRBV5-1 to TRBJ2-7, with D maybe TRBD2 (5 bases). V was shortened by 3 bases and J by 4 bases, with 14 bases between the two germline ends. CDR1 and CDR2 from the germline V gene are SGHRS and YFSETQ. The CDR3 covers 14 residues. CDR3 amino acids: CASSSLLGVYEQYF. The CDR3 DNA is TGCGCCAGCAGCTCCCTCCTCGGGGTATACGAGCAGTACTTC.

This clone was detected once. V gene TRBV30 combines with J gene TRBJ1-2; D is possibly TRBD1 (5 bases). This CDR3 comprises 13 residues. Trimming took 2 bases from V and 8 from J, leaving 15 bases between them. The germline gives CDR1 GTSNPN, CDR2 SVGIG (reference sequence). CDR3 coding DNA: TGTGCCTGGAGTCCGGGCCCCTCAGGGGGCTACACCTTC. This sequence encodes CAWSPGPSGGYTF.

The chain has TRBV19 and TRBJ1-5; the match to TRBD1 covers 9 bases. The J segment lost 2 bases and the V segment lost 6 bases, leaving 5 bases of the junction unmatched. This CDR3 comprises 15 residues. CDR1 and CDR2 (germline): LNHDA, SQIVND (reference sequence). The CDR3 region is CASRTGTGRNQPQHF. In DNA form, the CDR3 reads TGTGCCAGTAGAACCGGGACAGGGCGCAATCAGCCCCAGCATTTT.

The chain is built from TRBV2 and TRBJ2-3; D may be TRBD2 (6 bases). V was shortened by 10 bases and J by 0 bases, with 14 bases between the two germline ends. Germline V lookup: CDR1 SNHLY, CDR2 FYNNEI. The CDR3 sequence is 14 residues long. The CDR3 sequence: CATLGRTSTDTQYF. The CDR3 coding sequence is TGTGCCACCCTTGGGAGGACGAGCACAGATACGCAGTATTTT.

V gene TRBV9 combines with J gene TRBJ1-1; perhaps TRBD1 as D (5 bases). Trimming stripped 4 bases from V and 2 bases from J, with 12 bases between. The CDR3 covers 14 residues. CDR1 is SGDLS and CDR2 is YYNGEE in the germline V gene. This CDR3 reads CASSPRGDNTEAFF. CDR3 sequence (DNA): TGTGCCAGCAGCCCCCGGGGGGATAACACTGAAGCTTTCTTT. Full variable domain (remainder filled in from reference TRBV9 and TRBJ1-1): DSGVTQTPKHLITATGQRVTLRCSPRSGDLSVYWYQQSLDQGLQFLIQYYNGEERAKGNILERFSAQQFPDLHSELNLSSLELGDSALYFCASSPRGDNTEAFFGQGTRLTVV.

This clone was seen a few times. The rearrangement uses TRBV25-1 and TRBJ1-4, with a possible D match to TRBD1 (5 bases). The CDR3 sequence is 16 residues long. V lost 0 bases and J lost 8, with 16 bases in between. The germline V gene has CDR1 MGHDK and CDR2 SYGVNS. CDR3 sequence: CASSEYFRGEEEKLFF. In nucleotides, the CDR3 is TGTGCCAGCAGTGAATATTTTCGGGGGGAAGAAGAAAAACTGTTTTTT.

The V gene is TRBV11-2, the J gene TRBJ1-2; D gene unclear. CDR3 length: 15 residues. Trimming took 0 bases from V and 4 from J, leaving 12 bases between them. Germline V gene sequence: CDR1 SGHAT, CDR2 FQNNGV. In DNA, the CDR3 is TGTGCCAGCAGCTTAGAGGCACCATCCCGCTATGGCTACACCTTC. This sequence encodes CASSLEAPSRYGYTF.

The chain has TRBV5-4 and TRBJ1-1; D gene uncertain. V shed 4 bases and J shed 4 bases, with 11 bases lying between them. The CDR3 loop spans 13 amino acids. Germline V CDR1 and CDR2: SGHNT, YYREEE (reference sequence). CDR3 region: CASSRDPGTEAFF. CDR3 nucleotides: TGTGCCAGCAGCCGGGATCCGGGCACTGAAGCTTTCTTT.

The chain is built from TRBV3-1 (or the pseudogene TRBV3-2) and TRBJ1-1, with unresolved D. The CDR3 is 11 residues long. V was cut by 8 bases and J by 14 bases, with 18 bases left in between. Germline lookup yields CDR1 LGHDT and CDR2 YNNKEL (reference sequence). CDR3 protein: CASGLSSYSFF. The CDR3, as DNA: TGTGCCAGCGGGCTTTCATCGTATTCCTTCTTT.

This sequence joins TRBV29-1 and TRBJ1-1; 7 bases match TRBD1. CDR1 and CDR2 (germline): SQVTM, ANQGSEA. V shed 5 bases, J shed 1 base, and the junction held 10 bases outside the gene matches. The CDR3 is made up of 15 amino acids. CDR3 sequence (DNA): TGCAGCGTTCTCGGATGGACAGGAGGGAACACTGAAGCTTTCTTT. Translating it yields CSVLGWTGGNTEAFF. The variable domain in full, with the rest retrieved from reference TRBV29-1 and TRBJ1-1, is SAVISQKPSRDICQRGTSLTIQCQVDSQVTMMFWYRQQPGQSLTLIATANQGSEATYESGFVIDKFPISRPNLTFSTLTVSNMSPEDSSIYLCSVLGWTGGNTEAFFGQGTRLTVV.

This chain joins TRBV4-3 and TRBJ1-2; D is possibly TRBD1 (5 bases). The CDR3 spans 14 residues. Deletions cut 6 bases from V and 5 bases from J, with 16 bases between. Germline loops: CDR1 LGHNA, CDR2 YSLEER. The CDR3: CASSTRRDRYGYTF. DNA for the CDR3: TGCGCCAGCAGTACGCGGCGGGACCGGTATGGCTACACCTTC.

The genes are TRBV6-4 and TRBJ1-6; D is uncertain. The V gene lost 0 bases and the J gene lost 10 bases, with 7 bases spanning the gap. The CDR3 sequence is 13 residues long. Germline V gene lookup returns CDR1 MRHNA and CDR2 SNTAGT. CDR3 amino acids: CASSDSTRSPLHF. The CDR3 DNA reads as TGTGCCAGCAGTGACTCAACGCGCTCACCCCTCCACTTT.

V is TRBV7-2 and J is TRBJ1-3; TRBD1 matches at 8 bases. CDR1 SGHTA and CDR2 FQGNSA come from the germline V gene. This CDR3 spans 16 amino acids. Trimming cost V 1 base and J 1 base; bases outside gene matches: 3. CDR3 in amino acids: CASSLGQGASGNTIYF. CDR3 nucleotides: TGTGCCAGCAGCTTAGGGCAGGGGGCATCTGGAAACACCATATATTTT.

With regard to this clone: Other DNA variants within this sample encode the same CDR3. The chain combines TRBV12-3 or TRBV12-4 with TRBJ2-7, with TRBD1 identical over 8 bases. Trimming removed 4 bases from V and 4 bases from J; junction bases left unmatched: 3. This CDR3 has 13 residues. CDR3 loop: CASSWQGAYEQYF. The CDR3 DNA reads TGTGCCAGCAGTTGGCAGGGGGCATACGAGCAGTACTTC.

V is TRBV27 and J is TRBJ2-2, with TRBD1 identical over 11 bases. Trimming took 9 bases from V and 6 from J; bases not matched to a gene: 9. The CDR3 has 15 residues. CDR1 is MNHEY, CDR2 SMNVEV, per germline (reference sequence). The DNA for the CDR3 is TGTGCCAGTACCGAGGGGACAGGGGGATCCGGGGAGCTGTTTTTT. It translates to CASTEGTGGSGELFF.

This chain uses TRBV3-1 (or the pseudogene TRBV3-2) with TRBJ2-7; maybe TRBD1 (6 bases). The CDR3 loop spans 14 amino acids. CDR1 LGHDT and CDR2 YNNKEL come from the germline V gene (reference sequence). V was trimmed by 1 base and J by 2 bases, leaving 9 bases between them. For the CDR3, the DNA is TGTGCCAGCAGCCAAGGGACAGTGCCCTACGAGCAGTACTTC. Translating it yields CASSQGTVPYEQYF.

The V gene is TRBV7-9, the J gene TRBJ1-1; D perhaps matches TRBD1 (6 bases). V was trimmed by 3 bases and J by 8 bases, leaving 13 bases between them. Germline loops: CDR1 SEHNR, CDR2 FQNEAQ (reference sequence). The CDR3 consists of 13 residues. CDR3 sequence: CASSLDSLEEAFF. The CDR3 bases are TGTGCCAGCAGCTTGGACAGCCTGGAAGAAGCTTTCTTT.

The CDR3 DNA is TGTGCCACCAGCAGAGACCAGGGGGTTTTTCAGCCCCAGCATTTT. It codes for CATSRDQGVFQPQHF. The V gene is TRBV15, the J gene TRBJ1-5; 7 nucleotides agree with TRBD1. The CDR3 totals 15 residues. J was trimmed by 6 bases and V by 0 bases; bases with no gene match: 5. Germline V gene data show CDR1 as LNHNV and CDR2 as YYDKDF (reference sequence).

The genes are TRBV9 and TRBJ2-2; D is perhaps TRBD2 (6 bases). The V end was cut by 3 bases, the J end by 8 bases, with 8 bases between. The CDR3 contains 12 residues. Germline V gives CDR1 SGDLS, CDR2 YYNGEE. The CDR3 DNA sequence: TGTGCCAGCAGCGAGGGGAGGGGGGAGCTGTTTTTT. This codes for CASSEGRGELFF.

The chain employs TRBV11-3 and TRBJ2-3; D not certain. The germline V and J ends were trimmed by 3 bases and 6 bases, with 10 bases remaining between them. This CDR3 is 13 amino acids long. From germline, CDR1 is SGHNT and CDR2 YENEEA. CDR3 DNA sequence: TGTGCCAGCAGCTTTGGGCGAGAGGATACGCAGTATTTT. This codes for CASSFGREDTQYF.